These T cell receptor beta chains were read from a single sample in a study of low-dose radiotherapy and immunotherapy resistance in tumors. TCRdb analysed the reads with MiXCR anew, one entry per CDR3 protein. The sample lists tens of thousands of distinct CDR3 sequences; around 17% were seen once. The input for sequencing was PBMCs, taken before treatment. These receptors were taken from a male donor with prostate cancer. Both conserved end residues are part of each CDR3. The order of the fields is D gene, V gene, J gene, CDR3 length, clone size, CDR3 protein, CDR3 DNA. D genes are given only for firm matches. For some rows the clone size is stated as once, few or many, or as a class when expanded; others skip it.

d_gene: TRBD1
v_gene: TRBV7-3
j_gene: TRBJ2-2
len: 15
abundance: many
CDR3aa: CASSTLQGRGGELFF
CDR3nt: TGTGCCAGCAGCACCTTACAGGGGCGAGGCGGGGAGCTGTTTTTT

d_gene: NA
v_gene: TRBV3-1
j_gene: TRBJ2-3
len: 15
abundance: NA
CDR3aa: CASSQAGPAPDTQYF
CDR3nt: TGTGCCAGCAGCCAAGCTGGGCCTGCCCCAGATACGCAGTATTTT

d_gene: NA
v_gene: TRBV7-9
j_gene: TRBJ1-4
len: 15
abundance: many
CDR3aa: CASSLGLGVNEKLFF
CDR3nt: TGTGCCAGCAGCTTAGGGTTGGGAGTTAATGAAAAACTGTTTTTT

d_gene: NA
v_gene: TRBV7-3
j_gene: TRBJ2-1
len: 12
abundance: many
CDR3aa: CASSLIGGEQFF
CDR3nt: TGTGCCAGCAGCTTAATAGGAGGGGAGCAGTTCTTC

d_gene: NA
v_gene: TRBV5-1
j_gene: TRBJ2-6
len: 16
abundance: many
CDR3aa: CASSLRPFSGANVLTF
CDR3nt: TGCGCCAGCAGCTTGAGGCCGTTCTCTGGGGCCAACGTCCTGACTTTC

d_gene: NA
v_gene: TRBV7-2
j_gene: TRBJ2-5
len: 13
abundance: many
CDR3aa: CASSSEGGETQYF
CDR3nt: TGTGCCAGCAGCTCGGAAGGGGGAGAGACCCAGTACTTC

d_gene: NA
v_gene: TRBV5-5
j_gene: TRBJ2-1
len: 14
abundance: many
CDR3aa: CASSPEVTADEQFF
CDR3nt: TGTGCCAGCAGCCCCGAGGTGACAGCTGATGAGCAGTTCTTC

d_gene: TRBD2
v_gene: TRBV10-3
j_gene: TRBJ2-3
len: 16
abundance: many
CDR3aa: CAISDPGLAEVDTQYF
CDR3nt: TGTGCCATCAGTGATCCGGGACTAGCTGAGGTAGATACGCAGTATTTT

d_gene: NA
v_gene: TRBV6-4
j_gene: TRBJ2-3
len: 15
abundance: many
CDR3aa: CASRVRQGRPDTQYF
CDR3nt: TGTGCCAGCAGAGTGAGGCAGGGAAGGCCAGATACGCAGTATTTT

d_gene: NA
v_gene: TRBV6-6
j_gene: TRBJ1-2
len: 14
abundance: many
CDR3aa: CASSYPKVRDGYTF
CDR3nt: TGTGCCAGCAGTTACCCGAAGGTACGGGATGGCTACACCTTC

d_gene: NA
v_gene: TRBV2
j_gene: TRBJ2-6
len: 12
abundance: many
CDR3aa: CASKTEVAVLTF
CDR3nt: TGTGCCAGCAAGACTGAGGTCGCCGTCCTGACTTTC

d_gene: NA
v_gene: TRBV10-3
j_gene: TRBJ2-5
len: 13
abundance: many
CDR3aa: CAIQYQRKETQYF
CDR3nt: TGTGCCATCCAGTACCAGCGCAAGGAGACCCAGTACTTC

d_gene: NA
v_gene: TRBV20-1
j_gene: TRBJ1-1
len: 12
abundance: many
CDR3aa: CSAKEGQAEAFF
CDR3nt: TGCAGTGCGAAGGAGGGGCAGGCTGAAGCTTTCTTT

d_gene: TRBD2
v_gene: TRBV3-1
j_gene: TRBJ2-5
len: 16
abundance: NA
CDR3aa: CASSQDAGGYQETQYF
CDR3nt: TGTGCCAGCAGCCAAGATGCGGGGGGCTATCAAGAGACCCAGTACTTC

d_gene: NA
v_gene: TRBV24-1
j_gene: TRBJ2-3
len: 13
abundance: NA
CDR3aa: CATQLSSTDTQYF
CDR3nt: TGTGCCACCCAGCTATCTAGCACAGATACGCAGTATTTT

d_gene: TRBD2
v_gene: TRBV10-3
j_gene: TRBJ2-5
len: 16
abundance: many
CDR3aa: CAISASTSGRQETQYF
CDR3nt: TGTGCCATCAGTGCCTCAACTAGCGGCCGTCAAGAGACCCAGTACTTC

d_gene: TRBD1
v_gene: TRBV18
j_gene: TRBJ2-2
len: 17
abundance: many
CDR3aa: CASSPPTGSRNTGELFF
CDR3nt: TGTGCCAGCTCACCACCGACAGGGTCGAGGAACACCGGGGAGCTGTTTTTT

d_gene: TRBD1
v_gene: TRBV20-1
j_gene: TRBJ2-3
len: 16
abundance: many
CDR3aa: CSARDTQGILTDTQYF
CDR3nt: TGCAGTGCTAGGGACACACAGGGGATACTCACAGATACGCAGTATTTT

d_gene: TRBD2
v_gene: TRBV14
j_gene: TRBJ2-1
len: 16
abundance: many
CDR3aa: CASSLLPGTSLNEQFF
CDR3nt: TGTGCCAGCAGCCTCCTGCCCGGGACTAGCCTCAATGAGCAGTTCTTC

d_gene: NA
v_gene: TRBV2
j_gene: TRBJ1-2
len: 16
abundance: many
CDR3aa: CASKIAATAGNYGYTF
CDR3nt: TGTGCCAGCAAGATCGCTGCGACAGCGGGAAACTATGGCTACACCTTC

d_gene: TRBD1
v_gene: TRBV7-9
j_gene: TRBJ2-1
len: 16
abundance: many
CDR3aa: CASSLAGQGLRNEQFF
CDR3nt: TGTGCCAGCAGCTTAGCCGGACAGGGTTTACGCAATGAGCAGTTCTTC

d_gene: NA
v_gene: TRBV29-1
j_gene: TRBJ2-2
len: 15
abundance: NA
CDR3aa: CSATAGAPTGELFFF
CDR3nt: NA

d_gene: NA
v_gene: TRBV7-2
j_gene: TRBJ2-7
len: 15
abundance: many
CDR3aa: CASSLGSGTPYEQYF
CDR3nt: TGTGCCAGCAGCTTAGGATCTGGGACCCCCTACGAGCAGTACTTC

d_gene: NA
v_gene: TRBV20-1
j_gene: TRBJ1-1
len: 14
abundance: many
CDR3aa: CSARDRPSQAEAFF
CDR3nt: TGCAGTGCTAGAGATAGACCCAGTCAAGCTGAAGCTTTCTTT

d_gene: TRBD1
v_gene: TRBV5-1
j_gene: TRBJ2-7
len: 15
abundance: NA
CDR3aa: CASSPGQGFAYEQYF
CDR3nt: TGCGCCAGCAGCCCGGGACAGGGGTTCGCCTACGAGCAGTACTTC

d_gene: TRBD1
v_gene: TRBV29-1
j_gene: TRBJ1-5
len: 13
abundance: many
CDR3aa: CSVRQGGDQPQHF
CDR3nt: TGCAGCGTCCGACAGGGGGGTGATCAGCCCCAGCATTTT

d_gene: TRBD1
v_gene: TRBV19
j_gene: TRBJ2-5
len: 14
abundance: many
CDR3aa: CASSNRDRGQTQYF
CDR3nt: TGTGCCAGTAGTAATCGGGACAGGGGTCAGACCCAGTACTTC

d_gene: NA
v_gene: TRBV14
j_gene: TRBJ2-2
len: 13
abundance: NA
CDR3aa: CASSEAGTGELFF
CDR3nt: TGTGCCAGCAGCGAGGCAGGGACCGGGGAGCTGTTTTTT

d_gene: NA
v_gene: TRBV6-5
j_gene: TRBJ2-2
len: 16
abundance: many
CDR3aa: CASSRPSGSNTGELFF
CDR3nt: TGTGCCAGCTCCCGACCCTCAGGGTCGAACACCGGGGAGCTGTTTTTT

d_gene: NA
v_gene: TRBV2
j_gene: TRBJ1-2
len: 14
abundance: NA
CDR3aa: CASSEARAGYGYTF
CDR3nt: TGTGCCAGCAGTGAAGCTCGGGCGGGCTATGGCTACACCTTC

d_gene: TRBD1
v_gene: TRBV5-1
j_gene: TRBJ2-3
len: 13
abundance: many
CDR3aa: CASSLGGADTQYF
CDR3nt: TGCGCCAGCAGCCTAGGGGGCGCAGATACGCAGTATTTT

d_gene: TRBD1
v_gene: TRBV5-1
j_gene: TRBJ1-4
len: 17
abundance: many
CDR3aa: CASSLGPGQGENEKLFF
CDR3nt: TGCGCCAGCAGCTTGGGCCCCGGACAGGGAGAGAATGAAAAACTGTTTTTT

d_gene: NA
v_gene: TRBV7-3
j_gene: TRBJ2-3
len: 13
abundance: many
CDR3aa: CASSLVRADTQYF
CDR3nt: TGTGCCAGCAGCTTAGTAAGGGCGGATACGCAGTATTTT

d_gene: NA
v_gene: TRBV7-2
j_gene: TRBJ2-3
len: 16
abundance: many
CDR3aa: CASSLTPRVGTDTQYF
CDR3nt: TGTGCCAGCAGCTTAACTCCGAGGGTCGGCACAGATACGCAGTATTTT

d_gene: NA
v_gene: TRBV29-1
j_gene: TRBJ2-3
len: 14
abundance: many
CDR3aa: CSVGFAGSINTQYF
CDR3nt: TGCAGCGTTGGATTTGCGGGGTCGATTAACACGCAGTATTTT

d_gene: NA
v_gene: TRBV12-2
j_gene: TRBJ1-5
len: 14
abundance: once
CDR3aa: CASRPTARNQPQHF
CDR3nt: TGTGCAAGTCGCCCGACAGCCCGCAATCAGCCCCAGCATTTT

d_gene: NA
v_gene: TRBV3-1
j_gene: TRBJ2-3
len: 11
abundance: many
CDR3aa: CASSRVDTQYF
CDR3nt: TGTGCCAGCAGCCGTGTGGATACGCAGTATTTT

d_gene: NA
v_gene: TRBV5-3
j_gene: TRBJ2-7
len: 14
abundance: NA
CDR3aa: CASSFLGEGYEQYF
CDR3nt: TGTGCCAGCAGCTTCCTGGGAGAAGGCTACGAGCAGTACTTC

d_gene: NA
v_gene: TRBV20-1
j_gene: TRBJ1-5
len: 14
abundance: many
CDR3aa: CSAAPGGLDQPQHF
CDR3nt: TGCAGTGCCGCTCCCGGGGGTTTGGATCAGCCCCAGCATTTT

d_gene: TRBD1
v_gene: TRBV5-6
j_gene: TRBJ2-4
len: 15
abundance: many
CDR3aa: CASSFPGTGGGIQYF
CDR3nt: TGTGCCAGCAGCTTTCCCGGGACAGGGGGAGGCATTCAGTACTTC

d_gene: NA
v_gene: TRBV6-2/TRBV6-3
j_gene: TRBJ1-2
len: 12
abundance: many
CDR3aa: CASSARVGGYTF
CDR3nt: TGTGCCAGCAGTGCCAGGGTCGGCGGCTACACCTTC

d_gene: NA
v_gene: TRBV27
j_gene: TRBJ2-1
len: 15
abundance: many
CDR3aa: CATSLEGGPHGEQFF
CDR3nt: TGTGCCACCTCGCTGGAGGGGGGGCCTCACGGTGAGCAGTTCTTC

d_gene: NA
v_gene: TRBV12-3/TRBV12-4
j_gene: TRBJ2-5
len: 12
abundance: many
CDR3aa: CASSLSQETQYF
CDR3nt: TGTGCCAGCAGTTTGAGCCAAGAGACCCAGTACTTC

d_gene: NA
v_gene: TRBV10-2
j_gene: TRBJ2-3
len: 13
abundance: many
CDR3aa: CASSVEGTDTQYF
CDR3nt: TGCGCCAGCAGTGTGGAGGGCACAGATACGCAGTATTTT

d_gene: TRBD2
v_gene: TRBV5-1
j_gene: TRBJ2-1
len: 14
abundance: NA
CDR3aa: CASSADTGGYEQFF
CDR3nt: TGCGCCAGCAGCGCGGACACCGGGGGGTATGAGCAGTTCTTC

d_gene: TRBD2
v_gene: TRBV6-1
j_gene: TRBJ2-7
len: 12
abundance: few
CDR3aa: CASSEERGGLNF
CDR3nt: TGTGCCAGCAGTGAAGAGCGGGGGGGCCTGAACTTC

d_gene: TRBD1
v_gene: TRBV7-9
j_gene: TRBJ2-4
len: 15
abundance: many
CDR3aa: CASSPGTGGENIQYF
CDR3nt: TGTGCCAGCAGCCCCGGGACAGGGGGGGAAAACATTCAGTACTTC

d_gene: NA
v_gene: TRBV19
j_gene: TRBJ1-5
len: 16
abundance: many
CDR3aa: CASSLGGRASNQPQHF
CDR3nt: TGTGCCAGTAGTTTGGGGGGACGGGCAAGCAATCAGCCCCAGCATTTT

d_gene: TRBD1
v_gene: TRBV7-2
j_gene: TRBJ2-7
len: 15
abundance: many
CDR3aa: CASSLSTRTGNEQYF
CDR3nt: TGTGCCAGCAGCTTGAGCACCCGGACAGGGAACGAGCAGTACTTC

d_gene: NA
v_gene: TRBV13
j_gene: TRBJ1-1
len: 13
abundance: many
CDR3aa: CASSPWGNTEAFF
CDR3nt: TGTGCCAGCAGCCCTTGGGGGAACACTGAAGCTTTCTTT

d_gene: NA
v_gene: TRBV7-8
j_gene: TRBJ1-4
len: 15
abundance: many
CDR3aa: CASSRWATTNEKLFF
CDR3nt: TGTGCCAGCTCCCGCTGGGCTACAACTAATGAAAAACTGTTTTTT

d_gene: TRBD2
v_gene: TRBV4-1
j_gene: TRBJ2-1
len: 15
abundance: many
CDR3aa: CASSHPGLENNEQFF
CDR3nt: TGCGCCAGCAGCCACCCGGGACTAGAGAACAATGAGCAGTTCTTC

d_gene: TRBD2
v_gene: TRBV10-3
j_gene: TRBJ2-1
len: 16
abundance: many
CDR3aa: CATVGNLAGEYNEQFF
CDR3nt: TGTGCCACCGTGGGCAACCTAGCGGGGGAATACAATGAGCAGTTCTTC

d_gene: NA
v_gene: TRBV2
j_gene: TRBJ2-7
len: 12
abundance: NA
CDR3aa: CASSLTAYEQYF
CDR3nt: TGTGCCAGCAGCCTCACCGCTTACGAGCAGTACTTC

d_gene: NA
v_gene: TRBV27
j_gene: TRBJ1-5
len: 14
abundance: many
CDR3aa: CASSPGHGSWPQHF
CDR3nt: TGTGCCAGCAGCCCGGGACACGGCTCTTGGCCCCAGCATTTT

d_gene: NA
v_gene: TRBV2
j_gene: TRBJ2-7
len: 14
abundance: many
CDR3aa: CASTLEGDFYEQYF
CDR3nt: TGTGCCAGCACCCTGGAGGGGGATTTCTACGAGCAGTACTTC